The clone carrying this T cell receptor beta chain has ten or more counts. Antigen specificity is unknown. This sample was taken from a study of regulatory T cells in long-lasting Graves disease. Library construction for TCR beta used iRepertoire HTBI primers and Arm-PCR of CDR3 regions. TCRdb fed the multiplex PCR reads into MiXCR, producing one record per CDR3 protein. The sample contains hundreds of thousands of distinct CDR3 sequences, around 21% of which appear only once. The time point here: persistent/refractory GD, antithyroid drugs over 5 years with positive TRAb. RNA from PBMCs was the source of the TCR library. Points from the study as a whole: TCR diversity was lower in persistent Graves' patients than in newly diagnosed ones. Persistent patients shared more public clonotypes (roughly 2,800) than new patients (under 1,000). Study of thyroid tissue was not done, with only peripheral blood studied.

The CDR3 is 15 amino acids. Germline V CDR1 and CDR2: GTSNPN, SVGIG (reference sequence). The V and J ends lost 2 bases and 2 bases respectively, with 13 bases between them. The gene calls are TRBV30 and TRBJ1-5; possibly TRBD1 for D (6 bases). This sequence originates from a female donor with Graves disease. This material consisted of peripheral blood mononuclear cells (PBMCs), taken when the disease was refractory, from a patient treated with antithyroid drugs. The CDR3 here is CAWSIGGSGNQPQHF. CDR3 nucleotides: TGTGCCTGGAGTATAGGGGGTAGTGGCAATCAGCCCCAGCATTTT.